The T cell receptor beta chain described here comes from a study of CD8 T cells in ankylosing spondylitis. TCRdb analysed the 5' RACE reads with MiXCR anew, one entry per CDR3 protein. The sample holds around 150,000 distinct CDR3 sequences, about 10% seen once. The source material was blood, either unsorted or a sorted T cell fraction (not recorded which). The origin of this receptor is a female donor with ankylosing spondylitis or in good health (not recorded which).

CDR3 in DNA: TGCGCCAGCAGTCAATCGTGGTACAATGAGCAGTTCTTC. It translates to CASSQSWYNEQFF. The chain recombines TRBV23-1 with TRBJ2-1; D not certain. TRBV23-1 is an open reading frame, and its role is uncertain. V lost 0 bases to trimming and J lost 4 bases, with 4 bases between them. This CDR3 spans 13 amino acids.